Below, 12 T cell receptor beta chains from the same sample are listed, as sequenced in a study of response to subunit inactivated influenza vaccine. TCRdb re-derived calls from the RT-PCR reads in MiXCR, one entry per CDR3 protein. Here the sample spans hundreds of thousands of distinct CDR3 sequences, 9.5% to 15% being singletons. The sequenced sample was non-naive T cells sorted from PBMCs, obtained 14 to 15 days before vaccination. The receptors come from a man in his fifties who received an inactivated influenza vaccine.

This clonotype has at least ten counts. The CDR3 DNA follows: TGTGCCAGCAGCCCCTTTTCGGGGGGGGGTAGCACAGATACGCAGTATTTT. Amino acids: CASSPFSGGGSTDTQYF. The chain is built from TRBV14 and TRBJ2-3, with 8 nucleotides matching TRBD2. The CDR3 length is 17 residues. Germline V lookup: CDR1 SGHDN, CDR2 FVKESK. V lost 4 bases and J lost 0; bases outside the gene matches: 9. The complete variable domain, with remaining parts taken from reference TRBV14 and TRBJ2-3, reads EAGVTQFPSHSVIEKGQTVTLRCDPISGHDNLYWYRRVMGKEIKFLLHFVKESKQDESGMPNNRFLAERTGGTYSTLKVQPAELEDSGVYFCASSPFSGGGSTDTQYFGPGTRLTVL.

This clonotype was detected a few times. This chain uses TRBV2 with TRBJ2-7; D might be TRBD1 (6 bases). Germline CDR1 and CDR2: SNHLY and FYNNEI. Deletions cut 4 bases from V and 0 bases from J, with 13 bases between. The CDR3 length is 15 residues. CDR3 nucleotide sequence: TGTGCCAGCAGTGGGGGGCACAGTCTCTCCTACGAGCAGTACTTC. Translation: CASSGGHSLSYEQYF.

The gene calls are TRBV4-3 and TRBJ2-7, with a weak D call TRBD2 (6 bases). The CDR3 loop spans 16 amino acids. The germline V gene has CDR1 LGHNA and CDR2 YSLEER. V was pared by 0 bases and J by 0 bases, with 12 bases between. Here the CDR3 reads CASSQDTGLLSYEQYF. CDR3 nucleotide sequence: TGCGCCAGCAGCCAAGACACGGGACTGCTCTCCTACGAGCAGTACTTC.

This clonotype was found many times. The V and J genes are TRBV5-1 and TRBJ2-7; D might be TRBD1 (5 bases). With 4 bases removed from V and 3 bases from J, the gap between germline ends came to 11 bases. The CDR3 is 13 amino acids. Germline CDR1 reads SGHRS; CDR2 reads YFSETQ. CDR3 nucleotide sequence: TGCGCCAGCAGCGTGGACACAAACTACGAGCAGTACTTC. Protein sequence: CASSVDTNYEQYF.

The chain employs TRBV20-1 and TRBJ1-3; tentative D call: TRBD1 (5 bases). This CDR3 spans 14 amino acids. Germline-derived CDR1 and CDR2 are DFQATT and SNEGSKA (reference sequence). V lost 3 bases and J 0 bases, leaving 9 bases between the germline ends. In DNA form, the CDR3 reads TGCAGTGCTAGGCCAGGGCGCTCTGGAAACACCATATATTTT. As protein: CSARPGRSGNTIYF.

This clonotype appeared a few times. CDR3 region: CASSQDPGGSLYGYTF. In DNA form, the CDR3 reads TGCGCCAGCAGCCAAGATCCTGGGGGTTCCCTCTATGGCTACACCTTC. This rearrangement joins TRBV4-1 to TRBJ1-2; TRBD1 is a possible D gene (5 bases). CDR3 length: 16 amino acids. Between the trimmed V and J ends, which lost 0 bases and 4 bases, there was a span of 15 bases. Germline lookup yields CDR1 MGHRA and CDR2 YSYEKL.

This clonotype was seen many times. CDR3 nucleotide sequence: TGTGCCAGCAGCTTGGGGGGGGGAAGGGATACGCAGTATTTT. Protein: CASSLGGGRDTQYF. The V and J genes are TRBV11-2 and TRBJ2-3; 7 nucleotides align to TRBD2. The CDR3 has 14 residues. In germline, CDR1 is SGHAT, CDR2 FQNNGV. Trimming took 3 bases from V and 6 from J; bases not matched to a gene: 6.

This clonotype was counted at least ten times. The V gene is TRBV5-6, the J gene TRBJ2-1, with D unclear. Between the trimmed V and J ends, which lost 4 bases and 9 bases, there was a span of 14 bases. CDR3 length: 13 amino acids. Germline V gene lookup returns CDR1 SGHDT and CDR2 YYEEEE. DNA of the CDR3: TGTGCCAGCAGCGGTGACCTGAGGAGTGAGCAGTTCTTC. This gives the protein CASSGDLRSEQFF.

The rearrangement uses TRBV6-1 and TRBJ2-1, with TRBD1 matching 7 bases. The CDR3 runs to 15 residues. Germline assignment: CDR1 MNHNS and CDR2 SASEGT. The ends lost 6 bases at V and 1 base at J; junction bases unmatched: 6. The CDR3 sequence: CASSRQGMSYNEQFF. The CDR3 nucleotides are TGTGCCAGCAGCCGACAGGGCATGTCCTACAATGAGCAGTTCTTC.

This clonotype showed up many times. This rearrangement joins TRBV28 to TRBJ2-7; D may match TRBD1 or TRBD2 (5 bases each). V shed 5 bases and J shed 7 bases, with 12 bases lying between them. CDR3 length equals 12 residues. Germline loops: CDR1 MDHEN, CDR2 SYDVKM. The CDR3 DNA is TGTGCCAGCAGTCCCAATTGGGGGGAGCAGTACTTC. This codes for CASSPNWGEQYF.

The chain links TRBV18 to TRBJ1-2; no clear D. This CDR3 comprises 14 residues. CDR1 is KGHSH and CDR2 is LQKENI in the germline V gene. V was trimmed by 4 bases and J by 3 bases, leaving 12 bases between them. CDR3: CASSLVARDYGYTF. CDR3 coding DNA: TGTGCCAGCTCACTAGTGGCTAGAGACTATGGCTACACCTTC.

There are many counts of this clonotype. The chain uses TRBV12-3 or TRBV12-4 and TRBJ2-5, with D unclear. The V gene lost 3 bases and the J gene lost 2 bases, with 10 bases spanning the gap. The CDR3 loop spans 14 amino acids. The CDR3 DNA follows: TGTGCCAGCAGTTTTTCAGGCCTGCAAGAGACCCAGTACTTC. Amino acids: CASSFSGLQETQYF.